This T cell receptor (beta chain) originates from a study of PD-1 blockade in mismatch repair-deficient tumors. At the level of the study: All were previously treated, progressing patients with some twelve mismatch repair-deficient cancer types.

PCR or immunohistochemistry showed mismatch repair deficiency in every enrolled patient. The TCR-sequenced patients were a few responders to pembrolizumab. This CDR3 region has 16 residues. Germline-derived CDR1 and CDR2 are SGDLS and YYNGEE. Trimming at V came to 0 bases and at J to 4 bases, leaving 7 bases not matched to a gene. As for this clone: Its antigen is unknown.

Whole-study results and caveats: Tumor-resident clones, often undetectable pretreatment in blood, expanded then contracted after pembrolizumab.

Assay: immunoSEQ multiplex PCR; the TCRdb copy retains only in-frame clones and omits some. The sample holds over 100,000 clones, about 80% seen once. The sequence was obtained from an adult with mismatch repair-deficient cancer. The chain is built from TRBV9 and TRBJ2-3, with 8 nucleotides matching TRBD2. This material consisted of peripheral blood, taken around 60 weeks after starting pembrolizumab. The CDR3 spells CASSVAGGPPPDTQYF. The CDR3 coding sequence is TGTGCCAGCAGCGTAGCGGGAGGGCCCCCCCCAGATACGCAGTATTTT.